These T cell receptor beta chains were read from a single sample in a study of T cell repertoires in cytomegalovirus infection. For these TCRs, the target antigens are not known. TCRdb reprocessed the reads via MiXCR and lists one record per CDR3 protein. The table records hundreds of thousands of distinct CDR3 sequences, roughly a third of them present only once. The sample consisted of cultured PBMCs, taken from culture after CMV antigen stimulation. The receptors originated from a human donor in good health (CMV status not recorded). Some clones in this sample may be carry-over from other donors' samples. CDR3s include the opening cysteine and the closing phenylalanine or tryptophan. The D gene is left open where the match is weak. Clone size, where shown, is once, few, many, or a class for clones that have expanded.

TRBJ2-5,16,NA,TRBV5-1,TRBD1,CASSFTGTGGAETQYF,TGCGCCAGCAGCTTTACCGGGACAGGGGGCGCGGAGACCCAGTACTTC
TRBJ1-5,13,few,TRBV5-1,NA,CASSSDINQPQHF,TGCGCCAGCAGCTCGGACATTAATCAGCCCCAGCATTTT
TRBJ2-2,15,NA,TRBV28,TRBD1,CASSPMDRVAGELFF,TGTGCCAGCAGCCCCATGGACAGGGTCGCCGGGGAGCTGTTTTTT
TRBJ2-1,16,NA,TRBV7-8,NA,CASSFRRQGSYNEQFF,TGTGCCAGCAGCTTTAGACGGCAGGGGTCATACAATGAGCAGTTCTTC
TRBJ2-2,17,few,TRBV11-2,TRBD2,CASRGLAGAPNTGELFF,TGTGCCAGCCGGGGACTAGCGGGAGCCCCGAACACCGGGGAGCTGTTTTTT
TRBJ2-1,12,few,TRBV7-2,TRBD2,CASRVTSGIEFF,TGTGCCAGCAGGGTGACTAGCGGGATTGAGTTCTTC
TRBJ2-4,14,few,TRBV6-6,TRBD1,CASSYPDRANIQYF,TGTGCCAGCAGTTACCCGGACAGGGCAAACATTCAGTACTTC
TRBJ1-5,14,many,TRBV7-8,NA,CASSLGGGEQPQHF,TGTGCCAGCAGCCTCGGTGGGGGGGAACAGCCCCAGCATTTT
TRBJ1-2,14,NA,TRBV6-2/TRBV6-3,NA,CASSYEDRNYGYTF,TGTGCCAGCAGTTACGAGGACAGAAACTATGGCTACACCTTC
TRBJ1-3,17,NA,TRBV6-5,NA,CASSRVVGTSSGNTIYF,TGTGCCAGCAGCCGAGTGGTGGGGACCTCCTCTGGAAACACCATATATTTT
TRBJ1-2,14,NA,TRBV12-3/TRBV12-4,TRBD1,CASSPQGKVYGYTF,TGTGCCAGCAGTCCACAGGGGAAGGTCTATGGCTACACCTTC
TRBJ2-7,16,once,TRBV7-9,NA,CASTRETGPDPYEQYF,TGTGCCAGCACCCGAGAAACGGGGCCCGATCCCTACGAGCAGTACTTC
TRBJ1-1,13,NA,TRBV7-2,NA,CASSLASKAEAFF,TGTGCCAGCAGCTTAGCGTCAAAGGCTGAAGCTTTCTTT
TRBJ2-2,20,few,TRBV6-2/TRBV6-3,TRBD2,CASSPYPLAGGPSHTGELFF,TGTGCCAGCAGTCCTTACCCCCTAGCGGGAGGGCCCTCACACACCGGGGAGCTGTTTTTT
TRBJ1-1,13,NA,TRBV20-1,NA,CSASSVTNTEAFF,TGCAGTGCTAGTTCCGTTACGAACACTGAAGCTTTCTTT
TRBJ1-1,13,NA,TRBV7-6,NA,CASSLREGFEAFF,TGTGCCAGCAGCTTAAGGGAAGGGTTTGAAGCTTTCTTT
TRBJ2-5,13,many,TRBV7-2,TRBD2,CASGPTSSETQYF,TGTGCCAGCGGACCGACTAGCTCGGAGACCCAGTACTTC
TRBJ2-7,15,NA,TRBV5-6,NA,CASSFGPTTTYEQYF,TGTGCCAGCAGCTTCGGCCCAACGACTACCTACGAGCAGTACTTC
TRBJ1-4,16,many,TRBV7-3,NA,CASSLGDIATNEKLFF,TGTGCCAGCAGCTTAGGGGACATTGCAACTAATGAAAAACTGTTTTTT
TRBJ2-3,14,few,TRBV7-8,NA,CASSLRLLTDTQYF,TGTGCCAGCAGCTTAAGACTTCTCACAGATACGCAGTATTTT